The 18 T cell receptor beta chains below all came from one sample that was sequenced in a study of blood T cells in healthy people across ages. Using a J-beta primer mix together with a sample-barcoded 5' primer, a second PCR was run for about 6 to 11 cycles. MiXCR was run by TCRdb on the 5' RACE reads, yielding one entry per CDR3 protein. The table has over a million distinct CDR3 sequences, about 43% seen once. The source material was blood. Receptors originate from a woman aged 18-35 years in good health.

This clonotype was detected only a few times. The genes are TRBV29-1 and TRBJ2-3; the D gene is possibly TRBD1 (6 bases). The CDR3 length is 14 residues. Trimming removed 6 bases from V and 5 bases from J, with 18 bases in between. The germline gives CDR1 SQVTM, CDR2 ANQGSEA. CDR3 residues: CSVEKTGMVDTQYF. The CDR3 region has the DNA TGCAGCGTCGAAAAAACAGGGATGGTAGATACGCAGTATTTT.

This chain uses TRBV21-1 with TRBJ2-5; TRBD1, the table's D call, was not compared with the DNA. TRBV21-1 is labeled a pseudogene. This CDR3 is 12 amino acids long. CDR3 in amino acids: CASSKESPPQYF. DNA of the CDR3: TGTGCCAGCAGCAAAGAGTCGCCCCCACAGTACTTC.

V gene TRBV14 combines with J gene TRBJ1-2; 9 positions agree with TRBD1. The V gene end was trimmed by 2 bases and the J gene end by 2 bases; junction bases not matched to a gene: 6. Germline CDR1 SGHDN, CDR2 FVKESK. The CDR3 length is 16 residues. The CDR3 nucleotides read TGTGCCAGCAGCCAACAACAGGGGGCTTCCAACTATGGCTACACCTTC. This gives the protein CASSQQQGASNYGYTF.

This clonotype was counted many times. V gene TRBV6-1 combines with J gene TRBJ2-3; 7 nucleotides match TRBD2. The CDR3 sequence is 17 residues long. The V and J ends lost 8 bases and 5 bases, in that order; junction bases with no gene match: 19. The germline V gene encodes CDR1 MNHNS and CDR2 SASEGT. CDR3 residues: CASLAPPIGRYRDTQYF. CDR3 sequence (DNA): TGTGCCAGCTTGGCTCCCCCGATCGGGAGGTACAGAGATACGCAGTATTTT.

This chain connects TRBV20-1 to TRBJ2-3, with D perhaps matching TRBD1 (5 bases). CDR3 length: 15 residues. With 0 bases removed from V and 1 base from J, the gap between germline ends came to 11 bases. CDR1 DFQATT and CDR2 SNEGSKA come from the germline V gene (reference sequence). CDR3 DNA sequence: TGCAGTGCTAGAGATGATAGGGGCGGCACAGATACGCAGTATTTT. It translates to CSARDDRGGTDTQYF.

This chain uses TRBV6-5 with TRBJ1-2; D is perhaps TRBD1 (6 bases). This CDR3 has 14 amino acids. The germline V gene encodes CDR1 MNHEY and CDR2 SVGAGI. Trimming cost V 6 bases and J 2 bases, with 13 bases left between them. In DNA, the CDR3 is TGTGCCAGCAGCGTAAGGGGGTTCAACTATGGCTACACCTTC. Translated: CASSVRGFNYGYTF.

The rearrangement links TRBV10-3 to TRBJ2-2; D is undetermined. The germline CDR1 and CDR2 sequences are ENHRY and SYGVKD. Deletions cut 5 bases from V and 6 bases from J, with 16 bases between. The CDR3 spans 15 residues. CDR3 residues: CAISWTVGIAGELFF. In DNA, the CDR3 is TGTGCCATCAGTTGGACGGTCGGTATAGCCGGGGAGCTGTTTTTT.

This clonotype was found once. The V gene is TRBV30, the J gene TRBJ1-2, with 8 nucleotides matching TRBD1. Germline-derived CDR1 and CDR2 are GTSNPN and SVGIG (reference sequence). CDR3 length equals 14 residues. The ends lost 2 bases at V and 8 bases at J; junction bases unmatched: 10. The CDR3: CAWSIDRGGGGYTF. The CDR3, as DNA: TGTGCCTGGAGTATCGACAGGGGCGGGGGCGGCTACACCTTC.

Comment on this clonotype: A junction boundary mismatches the germline segment, possibly from a read error. In nucleotides, the CDR3 is TGTGCCAGCAGTGACTCGAGTCTCGGAAACACCATATATTTT. Protein sequence: CASSDSSLGNTIYF. V is TRBV6-5 and J is TRBJ1-3, with D unresolved. The CDR3 is 14 residues long. CDR1 MNHEY and CDR2 SVGAGI come from the germline V gene.

This clonotype was detected only a few times. The rearrangement joins TRBV7-2 to TRBJ2-7, with D possibly being TRBD1 or TRBD2 (6 bases each). Trimming pared 2 bases from V and 1 base from J, leaving 12 bases between. Germline CDR1 is SGHTA and CDR2 is FQGNSA. CDR3 length: 15 residues. CDR3 bases: TGTGCCAGCAGCTTACTGGGGGGCCTTTCCTACGAGCAGTACTTC. Translation gives CASSLLGGLSYEQYF.

The genes are TRBV29-1 and TRBJ2-1; 9 nucleotides agree with TRBD1. The CDR3 runs 12 residues. The ends lost 4 bases at V and 13 bases at J; junction bases unmatched: 8. Looked up from germline, CDR1 is SQVTM and CDR2 is ANQGSEA. The CDR3 region has the DNA TGCAGCGTTGCAGGGGACAGGGTTGTTCAGTTCTTC. It specifies CSVAGDRVVQFF.

The rearrangement uses TRBV27 and TRBJ1-6, with D unclear. The germline V gene has CDR1 MNHEY and CDR2 SMNVEV (reference sequence). This CDR3 contains 15 residues. V was cut by 7 bases and J by 5 bases, with 15 bases left in between. The CDR3 DNA reads TGTGCCAGCACCGTGCGGCCGGCGGATAATTCACCCCTCCACTTT. This gives the protein CASTVRPADNSPLHF.

V gene TRBV7-2 combines with J gene TRBJ2-4; no firm D call. The CDR3 length is 13 residues. V lost 5 bases to trimming and J lost 8 bases, with 13 bases between them. The germline V gene has CDR1 SGHTA and CDR2 FQGNSA. The CDR3 sequence is CASSPAHPDIQYF. The CDR3 DNA sequence: TGTGCCAGCAGCCCTGCACACCCGGACATTCAGTACTTC.

The V gene is TRBV4-1, the J gene TRBJ2-3; weak D call: TRBD1 (6 bases). This CDR3 spans 16 amino acids. The V gene lost 1 base and the J gene lost 5 bases, with 16 bases spanning the gap. Germline V gene data show CDR1 as MGHRA and CDR2 as YSYEKL. CDR3 in DNA: TGCGCCAGCAGCCAAGGTTGGGGGCTAGATGAAGATACGCAGTATTTT. This gives the protein CASSQGWGLDEDTQYF.

V and J are TRBV28 and TRBJ1-4; tentatively, D is TRBD1 (6 bases). Germline-derived CDR1 and CDR2 are MDHEN and SYDVKM. CDR3 size: 16 residues. Between the trimmed V and J ends, which lost 3 bases and 2 bases, there was a span of 13 bases. The CDR3 DNA reads TGTGCCAGCAGTTTCCCTACGACAGGCACTAATGAAAAACTGTTTTTT. Residues: CASSFPTTGTNEKLFF. Together with reference TRBV28 and TRBJ1-4, the CDR3 gives the full variable domain: DVKVTQSSRYLVKRTGEKVFLECVQDMDHENMFWYRQDPGLGLRLIYFSYDVKMKEKGDIPEGYSVSREKKERFSLILESASTNQTSMYLCASSFPTTGTNEKLFFGSGTQLSVL.

This chain connects TRBV6-5 to TRBJ2-1; a possible D gene is TRBD2 (5 bases). The J call may be in error: the DNA end matches TRBJ2-7 better. Germline CDR1 MNHEY, CDR2 SVGAGI. The CDR3 is made up of 16 amino acids. The CDR3 nucleotides read TGTGCCAGCAGTTACGCCGGGGAAAGGGCCTACAATGAGCAGTACTTC. Translating gives CASSYAGERAYNEQYF.

At least ten counts were recorded for this clonotype. This chain connects TRBV5-1 to TRBJ1-1, with D possibly being TRBD1 (6 bases). This CDR3 spans 15 amino acids. Germline CDR1 SGHRS, CDR2 YFSETQ. Trimming stripped 3 bases from V and 1 base from J, with 13 bases between. The CDR3 loop is CASSSSGEGNTEAFF. The CDR3 nucleotides read TGCGCCAGCAGCTCTTCAGGGGAGGGGAACACTGAAGCTTTCTTT.

In this sample, this clonotype turned up a few times. This chain connects TRBV6-5 to TRBJ2-5; D unclear. The germline V gene encodes CDR1 MNHEY and CDR2 SVGAGI. The CDR3 runs to 12 residues. Trimming left V 2 bases short and J 11 bases short, with 12 bases between. CDR3 nucleotide sequence: TGTGCCAGCAGTTACAACGACAATGAGCAGTACTTC. Its translation is CASSYNDNEQYF.